The rows below give T cell receptor beta chains drawn from one sample of a study of cytomegalovirus exposure and HLA in healthy donors. Clones were sequenced by immunoSEQ multiplex PCR, and TCRdb holds only the in-frame ones, with some missing. This sample carries about 130,000 clones, around four fifths of them seen once, and the ten largest clones take roughly 1.2%. Material: PBMCs. These receptors originate from a boy younger than 18 in good health and CMV-seronegative. CDR3s leave out the opening cysteine and the closing phenylalanine or tryptophan. For some rows the clone size is stated as once, few or many, or as a class when expanded; others skip it.

v_call,j_call,clone_size,cdr3_aa
TRBV6-1,TRBJ1-1,.,ASMRWNPPEAF
TRBV5-4,TRBJ2-5,once,ASSLVGDYQETQY
TRBV6-1,TRBJ2-7,.,ASSEPRQQGLAGGGRYEQY
TRBV7-9,TRBJ2-1,.,ASTQRVLSYNEQF
TRBV5-6,TRBJ2-2,.,ASSLGGTGTGELF
TRBV5-6,TRBJ1-1,.,ASSSRGVSEAF
TRBV4-3,TRBJ2-3,.,ASSQDGEEADTQY
TRBV6-1,TRBJ1-1,.,ASRTVANTEAF
TRBV6-5,TRBJ1-1,.,ASTQGAMDTEAF
TRBV9,TRBJ2-5,.,ASSVGTVETQY